A single sample gave rise to the 21 T cell receptor beta chains below, sequenced in a study of T cells after yellow fever vaccination. TCRdb passed the 5' RACE reads through MiXCR, listing each CDR3 protein once. The data show 350,000 to 550,000 distinct CDR3 sequences, about 19% seen once. The material sequenced was PBMCs, taken before the yellow fever booster vaccination. The receptor source for this set is a man aged 18 to 29 who received the YFV17D yellow fever vaccine.

There are a few counts of this clonotype. This rearrangement joins TRBV7-2 to TRBJ1-2; TRBD1 might be the D (5 bases). With 1 base removed from V and 8 bases from J, the gap between germline ends came to 11 bases. This CDR3 region has 13 residues. Germline V gene data show CDR1 as SGHTA and CDR2 as FQGNSA. CDR3 amino acids: CASSLGGTRGYTF. DNA for the CDR3: TGTGCCAGCAGCTTAGGAGGGACCCGAGGCTACACCTTC.

This clonotype was counted between two and nine times. The V gene is TRBV7-2, the J gene TRBJ2-1; 9 bases map to TRBD2. This CDR3 is built from 18 residues. Germline CDR1 is SGHTA and CDR2 is FQGNSA. J was trimmed by 0 bases and V by 2 bases; bases with no gene match: 8. CDR3 amino acids: CASSLLAGGFSSYNEQFF. The CDR3 DNA reads as TGTGCCAGCAGCTTACTTGCGGGGGGGTTCAGCTCCTACAATGAGCAGTTCTTC.

This clonotype was seen a handful of times. CDR3 region: CASRGPPQETQYF. Here the CDR3 DNA reads TGTGCCAGCAGGGGTCCCCCTCAAGAGACCCAGTACTTC. The chain links TRBV6-5 to TRBJ2-5; D gene unclear. The germline V gene encodes CDR1 MNHEY and CDR2 SVGAGI. Trimming took 6 bases from V and 2 from J, leaving 10 bases between them. This CDR3 spans 13 amino acids.

This sequence joins TRBV5-4 and TRBJ2-5, with 11 nucleotides matching TRBD2. V lost 4 bases and J lost 5; bases outside the gene matches: 13. The CDR3 contains 17 residues. Germline V CDR1 and CDR2: SGHNT, YYREEE (reference sequence). CDR3: CASSLLAGGEGLETQYF. The CDR3 region has the DNA TGTGCCAGCAGCCTTCTAGCGGGGGGAGAGGGTCTGGAGACCCAGTACTTC.

The CDR3 coding sequence is TGTGCCAGTGGTGATTTGAACAGCCAAGAGACCCAGTACTTC. Its protein is CASGDLNSQETQYF. This rearrangement joins TRBV12-3 or TRBV12-4 to TRBJ2-5; no firm D call. The CDR3 covers 14 residues. V lost 9 bases to trimming and J lost 1 base, with 15 bases between them.

On this clonotype: At one end the junction does not follow the germline gene, possibly because of a read error. V usage is TRBV20-1 and J usage is TRBJ1-4, with TRBD1 matching 8 bases. The CDR3 covers 11 residues. Germline CDR1 DFQATT, CDR2 SNEGSKA (reference sequence). The CDR3 nucleotides read TGTCTCGGACAGGGTAATGAAAAACTGTTTTTT. Translation: CLGQGNEKLFF.

The table lists this clonotype with many counts. The chain employs TRBV19 and TRBJ1-1; 8 bases match TRBD1. The CDR3 runs 16 residues. J gave up 1 base and V 4 bases, and 8 bases lay outside the gene matches. The germline V gene encodes CDR1 LNHDA and CDR2 SQIVND (reference sequence). The CDR3 DNA sequence: TGTGCCAGTAGTACGCGAGCCAGGGGGCCGAACACTGAAGCTTTCTTT. The encoded protein is CASSTRARGPNTEAFF.

CDR3 region: CASSVRVDEQFF. DNA of the CDR3: TGTGCCAGCAGCGTCAGGGTCGATGAGCAGTTCTTC. The chain links TRBV9 to TRBJ2-1; TRBD1 might be the D (5 bases). The CDR3 consists of 12 residues. The germline V gene encodes CDR1 SGDLS and CDR2 YYNGEE. The ends were cut back, 2 bases at V and 8 bases at J, with 8 bases in the middle.

This clonotype was picked up a small number of times. The chain joins TRBV3-1 to TRBJ2-7; D possibly corresponds to TRBD2 (7 bases). Germline assignment: CDR1 LGHDT and CDR2 YNNKEL (reference sequence). V was trimmed by 3 bases and J by 2 bases, leaving 14 bases between them. The CDR3 is 15 residues long. The CDR3 sequence is CASSQHREGTYEQYV. As DNA, the CDR3 is TGTGCCAGCAGCCAGCACAGGGAGGGCACCTACGAGCAGTACGTC.

This clonotype occurred a few times. The genes are TRBV6-5 and TRBJ1-6; 7 bases align to TRBD1. Germline CDR1 is MNHEY and CDR2 is SVGAGI. Trimming removed 6 bases from V and 10 bases from J; junction bases left unmatched: 12. CDR3 length: 15 amino acids. The CDR3 DNA sequence: TGTGCCAGCAGCTACATGACAGGGTCTGGCTCACCCCTCCACTTT. Its translation is CASSYMTGSGSPLHF.

This clonotype was seen more than once but under ten times. Its ends do not fully match the called genes, so a read error is possible. This chain connects TRBV4-3 to TRBJ2-1; possibly TRBD2 for D (5 bases). The CDR3 has 16 residues. CDR1 is LGHNA, CDR2 YSLEER, per germline. In DNA, the CDR3 is TGCGCCAGCAGTCAAGGGCTAGCCGTCCTCTACAATGAGCAGTTCTTC. Its protein is CASSQGLAVLYNEQFF.

This clonotype was picked up many times. The chain links TRBV20-1 to TRBJ1-4; D uncertain. Trimming stripped 6 bases from V and 11 bases from J, with 19 bases between. Germline V gene sequence: CDR1 DFQATT, CDR2 SNEGSKA (reference sequence). This CDR3 comprises 13 residues. CDR3 sequence (DNA): TGCAGTGCCCCGGCTCCGGGCCAAGGCAAACTGTTTTTT. Amino acid sequence: CSAPAPGQGKLFF.

This clonotype was seen more than once but under ten times. The V gene is TRBV3-1, the J gene TRBJ1-2; unclear D gene. Trimming left V 1 base short and J 6 bases short, with 3 bases between. The CDR3 is made up of 11 amino acids. Germline values: CDR1 LGHDT, CDR2 YNNKEL (reference sequence). The CDR3: CASSQGHGYTF. The CDR3 coding sequence is TGTGCCAGCAGCCAAGGTCATGGCTACACCTTC.

This chain connects TRBV9 to TRBJ2-3; possible D gene TRBD2, 6 bases. Germline CDR1 and CDR2: SGDLS and YYNGEE. Deletions cut 0 bases from V and 1 base from J, with 9 bases between. The CDR3 is 15 residues long. As DNA, the CDR3 is TGTGCCAGCAGCGTAGATCCGGGGGGCACAGATACGCAGTATTTT. Amino acids: CASSVDPGGTDTQYF.

This clonotype was observed a handful of times. This rearrangement joins TRBV7-2 to TRBJ1-1; D is uncertain. The CDR3 covers 14 residues. The germline V gene has CDR1 SGHTA and CDR2 FQGNSA. Trimming removed 6 bases at V and 3 bases at J, with 14 bases between. The CDR3 loop is CASRRVGQDTEAFF. CDR3 bases: TGTGCCAGCAGGAGGGTAGGTCAGGACACTGAAGCTTTCTTT.

The chain has TRBV4-3 and TRBJ1-6; D gene uncertain. CDR3 length: 15 residues. V dropped 0 bases and J dropped 8 bases, with 11 bases sitting between them. Germline V gives CDR1 LGHNA, CDR2 YSLEER. The CDR3 here is CASSQDRAGDSPLHF. As DNA, the CDR3 is TGCGCCAGCAGCCAAGATCGGGCAGGAGATTCACCCCTCCACTTT.

In its sample, this clonotype was seen a few times. The chain is built from TRBV10-3 and TRBJ2-2; no clear D. The CDR3 contains 13 residues. Germline V gives CDR1 ENHRY, CDR2 SYGVKD. V lost 6 bases, J lost 1 base, and 6 bases lay in between. In DNA form, the CDR3 reads TGTGCCATCAGGGCGGAGAACACCGGGGAGCTGTTTTTT. Translation: CAIRAENTGELFF.

Here the CDR3 reads CASSARLAGFTDTQYF. Written as DNA, the CDR3 is TGTGCCAGCAGCGCCCGACTAGCGGGGTTCACAGATACGCAGTATTTT. This chain links TRBV7-2 with TRBJ2-3; 11 nucleotides agree with TRBD2. V dropped 5 bases and J dropped 2; count of bases not matched to a gene: 6. The CDR3 length is 16 residues. Per the germline V gene, CDR1 is SGHTA and CDR2 is FQGNSA.

This chain connects TRBV28 to TRBJ1-1; perhaps TRBD1 as D (6 bases). The CDR3 contains 13 residues. Trimming removed 3 bases from V and 8 bases from J, with 13 bases in between. Germline CDR1 and CDR2: MDHEN and SYDVKM. CDR3 sequence: CASSFFGGREAFF. DNA of the CDR3: TGTGCCAGCAGTTTTTTCGGGGGCAGGGAAGCTTTCTTT.

CDR3 DNA sequence: TGCGCCAGCAGCGTCCGACAGGGGACTGAAGCTTTCTTT. Amino acids: CASSVRQGTEAFF. This chain links TRBV4-1 with TRBJ1-1, with 8 bases aligning to TRBD1. The V gene's germline CDR1 is MGHRA and CDR2 YSYEKL. The CDR3 spans 13 residues. The V and J ends lost 5 bases and 5 bases, in that order; junction bases with no gene match: 4.

This clonotype was seen ten or more times. This rearrangement joins TRBV20-1 to TRBJ2-5; the D is unclear. Germline loops: CDR1 DFQATT, CDR2 SNEGSKA (reference sequence). Trimming left V 6 bases short and J 5 bases short, with 10 bases between. This CDR3 spans 11 amino acids. The CDR3 region has the DNA TGCAGTGCGCCGAAAGGGGAGACCCAGTACTTC. As protein: CSAPKGETQYF.